The rows below give T cell receptor beta chains drawn from one sample of a study of T-cell memory formation after mild COVID-19. TCRdb reprocessed the 5' RACE reads via MiXCR and lists one record per CDR3 protein. The sample has around 390,000 distinct CDR3 sequences, 16% seen once. Sequencing was done on a sample of PBMCs or a T cell subset sorted from them (not recorded which). All receptors derive from a man between 18 and 29 years old who had mild COVID-19 (a few samples of this study predate the infection). Cell type and time point are not known. The CDR3 runs from the conserved cysteine through the conserved F or W. The order of the fields is D gene, J gene, clone size, V gene, CDR3 DNA, CDR3 protein. The D gene is left open where the match is weak. For some rows the clone size is stated as once, few or many, or as a class when expanded; others skip it.

. | TRBJ1-2 | few | TRBV27 | TGTGCCAGCAGTAGGGGGGCCGCTAACTATGGCTACACCTTC | CASSRGAANYGYTF
. | TRBJ1-2 | . | TRBV6-2/TRBV6-3 | TGTGCCAGCGCGCCCCGGACAATCTATGGCTACACCTTC | CASAPRTIYGYTF
TRBD1 | TRBJ1-2 | . | TRBV4-2 | TGTGCCAGCAGCCAATTGAACCCTTGGACAGGGAAGAACGGCTACACCTTC | CASSQLNPWTGKNGYTF
TRBD1 | TRBJ1-2 | few | TRBV7-9 | TGTGCCAGCAGCTCAAGACAGGGTAGCGGCTACACCTTC | CASSSRQGSGYTF
. | TRBJ2-1 | many | TRBV7-2 | TGTGCCAGCAGTCTCAGGGGGGGGGATGAGCAGTTCTTC | CASSLRGGDEQFF
. | TRBJ2-3 | . | TRBV5-1 | TGCGCCAGCAGCAAACAGGAGGTCACAGATACGCAGTATTTT | CASSKQEVTDTQYF
. | TRBJ2-1 | . | TRBV29-1 | TGCAGCGTTGAAGAGTTAACAGGGCTAGGCAATGAGCAGTTCTTC | CSVEELTGLGNEQFF
TRBD1 | TRBJ1-6 | . | TRBV12-3/TRBV12-4 | TGTGCCAGCAGTACGACAGGGAGTAATTCACCCCTCCACTTT | CASSTTGSNSPLHF
TRBD2 | TRBJ2-1 | . | TRBV6-2/TRBV6-3 | TGTGCCAGCAGTTATAGCGCGGCGGGGGGATACTACAATGAGCAGTTCTTC | CASSYSAAGGYYNEQFF
TRBD2 | TRBJ2-1 | many | TRBV27 | TGTGCCAGCAGTTTGACTAGCGGGGGGTACAATGAGCAGTTCTTC | CASSLTSGGYNEQFF
. | TRBJ1-3 | few | TRBV29-1 | TGCAGCGTTTACCCTCCTTCTGGAAACACCATATATTTT | CSVYPPSGNTIYF
. | TRBJ1-1 | few | TRBV12-3/TRBV12-4 | TGTGCCAGCAGGCTTGCGGGGAGCACTGAAGCTTTCTTT | CASRLAGSTEAFF
. | TRBJ1-1 | few | TRBV28 | TGTGCCAGCAGTGGGCTAGAGAACACTGAAGCTTTCTTT | CASSGLENTEAFF
TRBD2 | TRBJ2-1 | . | TRBV18 | TGTGCCAGCTCACCACCCCAGCGGGGGGGCCACGAGCAGTTCTTC | CASSPPQRGGHEQFF
. | TRBJ1-2 | . | TRBV5-1 | TGCGCCAGCAGCTGGAGCTCGGGACTCTATGGCTACACCTTC | CASSWSSGLYGYTF
. | TRBJ1-3 | . | TRBV7-6 | TGTGCCAGCAGCTTTCTTTCAGGGTACACTGGAAACACCATATATTTT | CASSFLSGYTGNTIYF
TRBD1 | TRBJ2-1 | . | TRBV5-6 | TGTGCCAGCAGCTCATCCGGGACAGGGGACTACAATGAGCAGTTCTTC | CASSSSGTGDYNEQFF
. | TRBJ2-3 | few | TRBV6-2/TRBV6-3 | TGTGCCAGCAGTTTTCTCGCGGGACTGGACACAGATACGCAGTATTTT | CASSFLAGLDTDTQYF
TRBD2 | TRBJ2-1 | . | TRBV5-6 | TGTGCCAGCAGCTTCCCCGGGACTAGCGGGGGGGCCGATGAGCAGTTCTTC | CASSFPGTSGGADEQFF
. | TRBJ2-4 | . | TRBV5-1 | TGCGCCAGCAGCTCGCCGGGGGCAACCAAAAACATTCAGTACTTC | CASSSPGATKNIQYF
. | TRBJ1-1 | few | TRBV29-1 | TGCAGCGGAAGACCATTGAACACTGAAGCTTTCTTT | CSGRPLNTEAFF
. | TRBJ1-6 | many | TRBV5-6 | TGTGCCAGCAGCCTCCTGGAGGGGTACTATAATTCACCCCTCCACTTT | CASSLLEGYYNSPLHF
. | TRBJ1-4 | . | TRBV7-8 | TGTGCCAGCAGCCCCCGGGACACAATTTCCCCGCTAACTAATGAAAAACTGTTTTTT | CASSPRDTISPLTNEKLFF
. | TRBJ2-1 | . | TRBV9 | TGTGCCAGCAGCGTCCGGGACGGCTACAATGAGCAGTTCTTC | CASSVRDGYNEQFF
. | TRBJ1-1 | . | TRBV5-1 | TGCGCCAGCAGCGAACCAGGGGTCAATGCAGCTTTCTTT | CASSEPGVNAAFF
. | TRBJ1-1 | few | TRBV6-5 | TGTGCCAGCAGTTACCAGGGAGGGGTGGAAACTGAAGCTTTCTTT | CASSYQGGVETEAFF
. | TRBJ1-2 | . | TRBV7-2 | TGTGCCAGCAGCTTATTTTCAGGGGGCTACACCTTC | CASSLFSGGYTF
. | TRBJ1-1 | few | TRBV6-2/TRBV6-3 | TGTGCCAGCAGTTACAGCAGGGGTTCCACTGAAGCTTTCTTT | CASSYSRGSTEAFF
. | TRBJ1-2 | many | TRBV4-1 | TGCGCCAGCAGCCAAGAGGGGTATGGCTACACCTTC | CASSQEGYGYTF
. | TRBJ2-2 | . | TRBV4-1 | TGCGCCAGCAGCCAAGATTCGGAAACCGGCATTGGTCTCACCGGGGAGCTGTTTTTT | CASSQDSETGIGLTGELFF
. | TRBJ1-2 | . | TRBV6-6 | TGTGCCAGCAGTTACTCGCTTGAAGGTTCGAACTATGGCTACACCTTC | CASSYSLEGSNYGYTF
TRBD2 | TRBJ2-5 | . | TRBV7-2 | TGTGCCAGCAGCCCCCCGGGACTAGGAGTCGGGGAGACCCAGTACTTC | CASSPPGLGVGETQYF
TRBD1 | TRBJ2-1 | . | TRBV30 | TGTGCCTGGAGTGGACAGGGGAATGAGCAGTTCTTC | CAWSGQGNEQFF
. | TRBJ1-6 | . | TRBV6-5 | TGTGCCAGCAGTTACAAGAGGAATTCACCCCTCCACTTT | CASSYKRNSPLHF
. | TRBJ1-4 | . | TRBV4-3 | TGCGCCAGCAGCCAAGATCGGGAGCACACCGTAAAACTGTTTTTT | CASSQDREHTVKLFF
. | TRBJ2-2 | . | TRBV5-1 | TGCGCCAGCAGCTTGGAGGGTCCCTGGACCGGGGAGCTGTTTTTT | CASSLEGPWTGELFF
. | TRBJ2-7 | few | TRBV10-3 | TGTGCCATCTCCAGTAGCGGGACAGGGTTTAACGAGCAGTACTTC | CAISSSGTGFNEQYF
. | TRBJ2-5 | . | TRBV7-2 | TGTGCCAGCAGCTTTGTCCTCCGGGAGACCCAGTACTTC | CASSFVLRETQYF
TRBD2 | TRBJ2-1 | . | TRBV19 | TGTGCCAGTACCTCGTTATTGGGAGGGAATGAGCAGTTCTTC | CASTSLLGGNEQFF
TRBD1 | TRBJ1-1 | few | TRBV12-3/TRBV12-4 | TGTGCCAGCAGAGAAAGGTCGGGACAGAGTTTTGAAGCTTTCTTT | CASRERSGQSFEAFF
. | TRBJ2-1 | . | TRBV5-4 | TGTGCCAGCAGCTGGGCTACCAGCAATGAGCAGTTCTTC | CASSWATSNEQFF
TRBD1 | TRBJ2-3 | few | TRBV5-1 | TGCGCCAGCAGCACGAGAGGACAGGGGCACCGCGATACGCAGTATTTT | CASSTRGQGHRDTQYF
. | TRBJ2-3 | . | TRBV7-2 | TGTGCCAGCAGCGCCGCGAGACAGGCCCTAAGCACAGATACGCAGTATTTT | CASSAARQALSTDTQYF
. | TRBJ2-1 | few | TRBV7-2 | TGTGCCAGCCTCACGGGGGCCTCCTACAATGAGCAGTTCTTC | CASLTGASYNEQFF
. | TRBJ1-1 | . | TRBV6-2/TRBV6-3 | TGTGCCAGCAGTAACCGAGGGACACTGAACACTGAAGCTTTCTTT | CASSNRGTLNTEAFF
. | TRBJ1-6 | . | TRBV5-6 | TGTGCCAGCAGCTTTAGGGCGGAATATTCACCCCTCCACTTT | CASSFRAEYSPLHF
. | TRBJ2-1 | . | TRBV12-3/TRBV12-4 | TGTGCCAGCAGTCCCTCAGGGGCAGGGGTCTACAATGAGCAGTTCTTC | CASSPSGAGVYNEQFF